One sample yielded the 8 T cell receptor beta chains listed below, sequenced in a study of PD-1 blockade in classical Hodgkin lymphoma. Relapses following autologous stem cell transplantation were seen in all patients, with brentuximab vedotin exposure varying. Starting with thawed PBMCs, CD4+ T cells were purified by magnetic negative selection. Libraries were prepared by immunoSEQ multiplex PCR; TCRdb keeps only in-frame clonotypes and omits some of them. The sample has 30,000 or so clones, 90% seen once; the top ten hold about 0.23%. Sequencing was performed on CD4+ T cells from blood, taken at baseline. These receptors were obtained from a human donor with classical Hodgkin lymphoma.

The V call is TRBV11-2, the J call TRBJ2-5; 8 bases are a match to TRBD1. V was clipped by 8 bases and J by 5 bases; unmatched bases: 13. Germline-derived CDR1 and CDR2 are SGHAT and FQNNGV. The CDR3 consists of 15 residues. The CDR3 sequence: CASDPGTGLWETQYF. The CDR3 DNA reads TGTGCCAGCGACCCCGGGACAGGTCTTTGGGAGACCCAGTACTTC. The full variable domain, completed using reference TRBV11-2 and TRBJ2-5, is EAGVAQSPRYKIIEKRQSVAFWCNPISGHATLYWYQQILGQGPKLLIQFQNNGVVDDSQLPKDRFSAERLKGVDSTLKIQPAKLEDSAVYLCASDPGTGLWETQYFGPGTRLLVL.

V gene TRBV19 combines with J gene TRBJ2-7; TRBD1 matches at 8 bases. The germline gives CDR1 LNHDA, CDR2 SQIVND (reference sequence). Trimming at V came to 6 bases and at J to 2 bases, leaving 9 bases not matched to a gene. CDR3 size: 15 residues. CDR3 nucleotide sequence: TGTGCCAGTAGGATCAGGGGGCGCGGAACCTACGAGCAGTACTTC. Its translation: CASRIRGRGTYEQYF.

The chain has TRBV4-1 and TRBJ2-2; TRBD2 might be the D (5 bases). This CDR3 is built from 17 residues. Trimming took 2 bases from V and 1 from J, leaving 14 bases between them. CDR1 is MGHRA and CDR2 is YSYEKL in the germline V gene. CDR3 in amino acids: CASSQIRGGRNTGELFF. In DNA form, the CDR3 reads TGCGCCAGCAGCCAAATTCGAGGAGGTCGGAACACCGGGGAGCTGTTTTTT.

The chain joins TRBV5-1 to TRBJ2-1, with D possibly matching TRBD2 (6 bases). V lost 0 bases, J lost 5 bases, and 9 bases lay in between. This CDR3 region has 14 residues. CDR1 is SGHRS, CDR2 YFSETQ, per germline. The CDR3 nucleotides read TGCGCCAGCAGCTTGGGTGCGGGGAACAATGAGCAGTTCTTC. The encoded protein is CASSLGAGNNEQFF.

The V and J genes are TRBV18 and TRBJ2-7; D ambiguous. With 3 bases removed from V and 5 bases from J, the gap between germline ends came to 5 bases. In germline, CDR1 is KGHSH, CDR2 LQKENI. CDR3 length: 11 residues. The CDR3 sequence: CASSPLDEQYF. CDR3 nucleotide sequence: TGTGCCAGCTCACCCCTCGACGAGCAGTACTTC.

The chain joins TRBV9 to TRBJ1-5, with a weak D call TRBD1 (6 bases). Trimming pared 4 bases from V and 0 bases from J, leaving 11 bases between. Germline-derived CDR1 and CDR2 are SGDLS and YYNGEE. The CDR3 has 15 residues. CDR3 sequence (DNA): TGTGCCAGCAGCCCGGGACACAATAGCAATCAGCCCCAGCATTTT. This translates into CASSPGHNSNQPQHF.

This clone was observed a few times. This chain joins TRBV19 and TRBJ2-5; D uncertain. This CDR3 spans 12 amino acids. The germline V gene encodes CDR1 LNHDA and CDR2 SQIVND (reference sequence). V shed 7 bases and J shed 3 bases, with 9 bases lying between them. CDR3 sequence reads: CASTSGKETQYF. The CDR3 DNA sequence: TGTGCCAGTACGAGTGGAAAAGAGACCCAGTACTTC. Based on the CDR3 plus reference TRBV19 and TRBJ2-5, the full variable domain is DGGITQSPKYLFRKEGQNVTLSCEQNLNHDAMYWYRQDPGQGLRLIYYSQIVNDFQKGDIAEGYSVSREKKESFPLTVTSAQKNPTAFYLCASTSGKETQYFGPGTRLLVL.

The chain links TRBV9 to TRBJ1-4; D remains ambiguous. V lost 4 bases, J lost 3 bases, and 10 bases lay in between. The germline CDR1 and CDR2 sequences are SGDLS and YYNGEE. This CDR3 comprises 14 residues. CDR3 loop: CASSPRLANEKLFF. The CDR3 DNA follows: TGTGCCAGCAGCCCCCGTTTGGCTAATGAAAAACTGTTTTTT.